This T cell receptor beta chain was sequenced during a study of T cells in narcolepsy. Whole-study results and caveats: Autoreactive HCRT-specific and TRIB2-specific clonotypes were marked in same-patient CSF-versus-blood CD4+ comparisons. In some patient and control memory CD4+ samples, autoreactive clones were absent. Healthy controls reportedly lacked the autoreactive clonotypes serially found in patients' blood.

Notes on this clone: Antigen: not known.

This table comes from immunoSEQ multiplex PCR, and its TCRdb copy is limited to in-frame clones, with some not included. The sample records tens of thousands of clones, about 80% being singletons. CDR3 length: 16 amino acids. Germline CDR1 and CDR2: SGHVS and FQNEAQ. Trimming cost V 7 bases and J 4 bases; bases outside gene matches: 13. This chain joins TRBV7-8 and TRBJ2-1; 7 bases are a match to TRBD2. This receptor was taken from a human donor in good health. The material sequenced was memory (CD45RA-) CD4+ T cells from blood. The CDR3 sequence is CASTNVESGVYNEQFF. The CDR3 DNA reads as TGTGCCAGCACCAACGTGGAGAGCGGGGTTTACAATGAGCAGTTCTTC.